The clone carrying this T cell receptor (beta chain) was seen a single time. Its antigen is as yet unknown. The germline V gene has CDR1 SGDLS and CDR2 YYNGEE. There are 16 residues in the CDR3. J was trimmed by 7 bases and V by 2 bases; bases with no gene match: 10. This specimen belongs to a study of shared clonotypes between healthy human individuals. Overall study: The donors, two women and a few men, were aged 18 to 49. Study findings and constraints: Several donors shared approximately 5% of their naive CD4 clonotypes.

The study drew all its donors from Caucasian adults living in Nashville, Tennessee. Only in-frame clones appear in the TCRdb table, and some are missing; sequencing was by immunoSEQ multiplex PCR. In the table there are roughly 300,000 clones, around 86% of which are singletons. The receptor's source is a man between 18 and 29 years old in good health. The chain has TRBV9 and TRBJ1-4; TRBD1 matches 8 bases. Source material: memory CD8+ T cells sorted from blood. Specified subset: CD45RO+ cells pooled with CCR7-negative TemRA cells. CDR3 in amino acids: CASSVSSTGGGEKLFF. CDR3 bases: TGTGCCAGCAGCGTCAGCTCTACAGGGGGAGGTGAAAAACTGTTTTTT.